The 17 T cell receptor beta chains reported below all come from one sample, sequenced in a study of blood T cell repertoires in COVID-19. TCRdb's copy holds only in-frame clones and misses some; the assay was immunoSEQ multiplex PCR. This table holds 140,000 to 150,000 clones, 84% found once. Sequences were obtained from PBMCs or T cells enriched from blood (not recorded which). The receptor source for this set is a woman aged 50 to 65 with acute COVID-19.

This chain joins TRBV28 and TRBJ1-1; 7 bases align to TRBD1. V was pared by 6 bases and J by 0 bases, with 7 bases of the junction left unmatched. The CDR3 consists of 15 residues. The germline CDR1 and CDR2 sequences are MDHEN and SYDVKM. CDR3 sequence reads: CASSRDSPMNTEAFF. CDR3 DNA sequence: TGTGCCAGCAGCCGGGACAGTCCTATGAACACTGAAGCTTTCTTT.

This chain joins TRBV28 and TRBJ2-7; 8 nucleotides align to TRBD2. The CDR3 totals 14 residues. Germline values: CDR1 MDHEN, CDR2 SYDVKM. V shed 7 bases and J 3 bases; nucleotides not matched to a gene: 8. CDR3: CASNRPGLVYEQYF. CDR3 DNA: TGTGCCAGCAACCGCCCGGGACTAGTCTACGAGCAGTACTTC.

The gene calls are TRBV7-3 and TRBJ2-1, with TRBD2 matching 14 bases. V lost 2 bases, J lost 6 bases, and 3 bases stayed unmatched. From germline, CDR1 is SGHTA and CDR2 FQGTGA. The CDR3 extends over 16 amino acids. The CDR3 DNA sequence: TGTGCCAGCAGCTTAGCCGGGACTAGCGGGAGCAATGAGCAGTTCTTC. Protein sequence: CASSLAGTSGSNEQFF.

The J gene is TRBJ2-3, the V gene TRBV10-3, with D hard to call. The CDR3 consists of 17 residues. V shed 10 bases and J shed 3 bases, with 26 bases lying between them. The V gene's germline CDR1 is ENHRY and CDR2 SYGVKD. The CDR3 region is CATRPRGVEYLTDTQYF. The CDR3 DNA sequence: TGTGCCACCCGGCCCCGAGGAGTAGAATACCTAACAGATACGCAGTATTTT.

V usage is TRBV29-1 and J usage is TRBJ2-5, with a weak D call TRBD1 (5 bases). The germline V gene encodes CDR1 SQVTM and CDR2 ANQGSEA. The CDR3 runs to 13 residues. Trimming removed 4 bases from V and 4 bases from J, with 13 bases in between. As DNA, the CDR3 is TGCAGCGTTGCAGGGCAGGTAGCAGAGACCCAGTACTTC. It encodes CSVAGQVAETQYF.

The chain has TRBV3-1 (or the pseudogene TRBV3-2) and TRBJ2-1, with 10 nucleotides matching TRBD2. Germline V gene lookup returns CDR1 LGHDT and CDR2 YNNKEL (reference sequence). V dropped 5 bases and J dropped 8; count of bases not matched to a gene: 18. CDR3 size: 18 residues. CDR3 DNA: TGTGCCAGCAGCACAAGGGATGGGGCTAGCGGGAGAACCCATGAGCAGTTCTTC. This encodes CASSTRDGASGRTHEQFF.

This sequence joins TRBV30 and TRBJ2-3; TRBD2 agrees at 11 bases. The germline gives CDR1 GTSNPN, CDR2 SVGIG (reference sequence). The CDR3 length is 18 residues. V shed 3 bases and J 10 bases; nucleotides not matched to a gene: 21. The CDR3 loop is CAWRLTPLAGGWRPSQYF. CDR3 DNA: TGTGCCTGGAGACTGACCCCTCTAGCGGGAGGTTGGAGGCCCTCGCAGTATTTT.

The V gene is TRBV20-1, the J gene TRBJ1-2; 7 bases align to TRBD1. CDR3 length: 13 amino acids. The germline CDR1 and CDR2 sequences are DFQATT and SNEGSKA (reference sequence). V lost 3 bases, J lost 3 bases, and 4 bases stayed unmatched. This chain's CDR3 is CSASSDRDYGYTF. The CDR3 region has the DNA TGCAGTGCTAGTTCCGACAGGGACTATGGCTACACCTTC.

The chain links TRBV27 to TRBJ1-5; possibly TRBD1 for D (5 bases). The CDR3 has 14 residues. The germline gives CDR1 MNHEY, CDR2 SMNVEV (reference sequence). Trimming stripped 4 bases from V and 6 bases from J, with 13 bases between. The CDR3 bases are TGTGCCAGCAGTTCCCCAGGGAGGGGTCAGCCCCAGCATTTT. Encoded protein: CASSSPGRGQPQHF.

The rearrangement links TRBV10-3 to TRBJ2-7, with 11 bases fitting TRBD2. V dropped 3 bases and J dropped 3; count of bases not matched to a gene: 7. The CDR3 contains 16 residues. Germline-derived CDR1 and CDR2 are ENHRY and SYGVKD. CDR3 in amino acids: CAISDLTSGGDYEQYF. The CDR3 DNA sequence: TGTGCCATCAGTGACTTAACTAGCGGGGGTGACTACGAGCAGTACTTC.

V is TRBV7-9 and J is TRBJ2-1, with a possible D match to TRBD2 (5 bases). With 5 bases removed from V and 7 bases from J, the gap between germline ends came to 12 bases. Germline assignment: CDR1 SEHNR and CDR2 FQNEAQ (reference sequence). The CDR3 is made up of 13 amino acids. The CDR3 sequence: CASSRRSGNEQFF. The DNA for the CDR3 is TGTGCCAGCAGCAGAAGAAGCGGAAATGAGCAGTTCTTC.

In DNA form, the CDR3 reads TGTGCCAGCAGTAGAGACAGGGGGTTCTATCAGCCCCAGCATTTT. It is translated as CASSRDRGFYQPQHF. The chain joins TRBV2 to TRBJ1-5; TRBD1 aligns across 9 bases. The V gene end was trimmed by 5 bases and the J gene end by 5 bases; junction bases not matched to a gene: 7. There are 15 residues in the CDR3. Germline assignment: CDR1 SNHLY and CDR2 FYNNEI.

The chain uses TRBV19 and TRBJ1-3, with 9 bases matching TRBD1. From germline, CDR1 is LNHDA and CDR2 SQIVND (reference sequence). The CDR3 totals 17 residues. After removal of 4 bases from V and 2 bases from J, the junction contained 9 bases not matched to a gene. This CDR3 reads CASSRGDRVGAGNTIYF. The CDR3 region has the DNA TGTGCCAGTAGTAGGGGGGACAGGGTAGGAGCTGGAAACACCATATATTTT.

The chain recombines TRBV24-1 with TRBJ1-5; 7 nucleotides align to TRBD1. V trimming: 9 bases; J trimming: 4 bases; junction bases outside the gene matches: 8. This CDR3 is 14 amino acids long. Germline V gene lookup returns CDR1 KGHDR and CDR2 SFDVKD. As DNA, the CDR3 is TGTGCCACCCTCAGAACAGGGGCAAATCAGCCCCAGCATTTT. It specifies CATLRTGANQPQHF.

The J gene is TRBJ2-3, the V gene TRBV18; 9 nucleotides line up with TRBD2. Germline V gene lookup returns CDR1 KGHSH and CDR2 LQKENI. The CDR3 consists of 17 residues. V lost 3 bases, J lost 5 bases, and 12 bases stayed unmatched. CDR3 residues: CASSPSTGGRGKDTQYF. The CDR3 nucleotides read TGTGCCAGCTCACCCTCGACTGGCGGGAGGGGGAAAGATACGCAGTATTTT.

The V call is TRBV10-3, the J call TRBJ1-1; no reliable D call. Germline values: CDR1 ENHRY, CDR2 SYGVKD. Trimming removed 4 bases at V and 1 base at J, with 10 bases between. This CDR3 contains 14 residues. CDR3 loop: CAISARAPNTEAFF. CDR3 nucleotide sequence: TGTGCCATCAGTGCGAGGGCTCCGAACACTGAAGCTTTCTTT.

The rearrangement links TRBV5-1 to TRBJ2-7; 10 positions agree with TRBD1. This CDR3 is 13 amino acids long. Trimming took 5 bases from V and 7 from J; bases not matched to a gene: 6. Germline lookup yields CDR1 SGHRS and CDR2 YFSETQ. CDR3 sequence: CASRVDRGWEQYF. As DNA, the CDR3 is TGCGCCAGCAGAGTGGACAGGGGGTGGGAGCAGTACTTC.